Listed below are T cell receptor beta chains from one sample, sequenced in a study of T cells after yellow fever vaccination. TCRdb fed the 5' RACE reads into MiXCR, producing one record per CDR3 protein. The table includes 200,000 to 300,000 distinct CDR3 sequences, about an eighth detected once. The sample in question was CD4+ T cells sorted from PBMCs, obtained 45 days after the yellow fever booster vaccination. The receptors come from a man aged 30-40 years who received the YFV17D yellow fever vaccine. The CDR3 runs from the conserved cysteine through the conserved F or W. Each record gives: CDR3 length, J gene, V gene, CDR3 protein.

cdr3_length: 13
j_call: TRBJ2-5
v_call: TRBV11-2
cdr3_aa: CASSPVSRGTQYF

cdr3_length: 12
j_call: TRBJ2-5
v_call: TRBV12-3/TRBV12-4
cdr3_aa: CASSQTSGTQYF

cdr3_length: 15
j_call: TRBJ2-7
v_call: TRBV20-1
cdr3_aa: CSAPTGTVSSYEQYF

cdr3_length: 15
j_call: TRBJ2-7
v_call: TRBV5-6
cdr3_aa: CASTVVGAGALGQYF

cdr3_length: 15
j_call: TRBJ1-2
v_call: TRBV7-2
cdr3_aa: CASSQTGMSDYGYTF

cdr3_length: 14
j_call: TRBJ2-7
v_call: TRBV24-1
cdr3_aa: CATSSTGSLYEQYF

cdr3_length: 14
j_call: TRBJ1-5
v_call: TRBV5-1
cdr3_aa: CASSPTGGDQPQHF

cdr3_length: 14
j_call: TRBJ1-1
v_call: TRBV20-1
cdr3_aa: CSASRGDLNTEAFF

cdr3_length: 14
j_call: TRBJ2-7
v_call: TRBV28
cdr3_aa: CASGGGGGRYEQYF

cdr3_length: 13
j_call: TRBJ2-3
v_call: TRBV19
cdr3_aa: CASSLRPTDTQYF

cdr3_length: 13
j_call: TRBJ1-1
v_call: TRBV5-1
cdr3_aa: CASSFKVNTEAFF

cdr3_length: 16
j_call: TRBJ2-2
v_call: TRBV9
cdr3_aa: CASATSGGLSTGELFF

cdr3_length: 17
j_call: TRBJ2-2
v_call: TRBV4-3
cdr3_aa: CASSQDFVSTGTGQLFF

cdr3_length: 15
j_call: TRBJ2-1
v_call: TRBV7-2
cdr3_aa: CASSMTVSSYNEQFF

cdr3_length: 15
j_call: TRBJ2-7
v_call: TRBV3-1
cdr3_aa: CASSQSQRGVSEQYF

cdr3_length: 16
j_call: TRBJ2-7
v_call: TRBV11-2
cdr3_aa: CASSLDLREGTYEQYF

cdr3_length: 12
j_call: TRBJ1-1
v_call: TRBV5-4
cdr3_aa: CASSLSSTEAFF

cdr3_length: 17
j_call: TRBJ2-3
v_call: TRBV5-6
cdr3_aa: CASSLQRSGRGTDTQYF

cdr3_length: 11
j_call: TRBJ2-1
v_call: TRBV6-1
cdr3_aa: CASSTGSPTSF

cdr3_length: 13
j_call: TRBJ1-2
v_call: TRBV29-1
cdr3_aa: CSGTDRDIVGYTF

cdr3_length: 12
j_call: TRBJ2-1
v_call: TRBV3-1
cdr3_aa: CASSLSGREQFF

cdr3_length: 15
j_call: TRBJ1-5
v_call: TRBV7-2
cdr3_aa: CASSRIRGPNQPQHF

cdr3_length: 13
j_call: TRBJ2-7
v_call: TRBV2
cdr3_aa: CASSEGPDYEQYF

cdr3_length: 12
j_call: TRBJ2-5
v_call: TRBV29-1
cdr3_aa: CSVASRGETQYF

cdr3_length: 17
j_call: TRBJ2-2
v_call: TRBV4-1
cdr3_aa: CASSPRTSGRNTGELFF

cdr3_length: 17
j_call: TRBJ2-4
v_call: TRBV7-2
cdr3_aa: CASSLRPPGASKNIQYF

cdr3_length: 15
j_call: TRBJ2-7
v_call: TRBV6-5
cdr3_aa: CASSYQRDRSYEQYF

cdr3_length: 17
j_call: TRBJ2-1
v_call: TRBV28
cdr3_aa: CASSFIPSGIPYNEQFF

cdr3_length: 11
j_call: TRBJ2-3
v_call: TRBV20-1
cdr3_aa: CSANRADTQYF

cdr3_length: 15
j_call: TRBJ1-5
v_call: TRBV7-8
cdr3_aa: CASSLAGGAGQPQHF

cdr3_length: 13
j_call: TRBJ1-1
v_call: TRBV7-9
cdr3_aa: CASSLEEGTEAFF

cdr3_length: 13
j_call: TRBJ1-3
v_call: TRBV12-3/TRBV12-4
cdr3_aa: CASSFGDRLSVYF

cdr3_length: 15
j_call: TRBJ2-6
v_call: TRBV11-2
cdr3_aa: CASSLVPTGANVLTF

cdr3_length: 12
j_call: TRBJ2-7
v_call: TRBV5-6
cdr3_aa: CASSLADYEQYF

cdr3_length: 13
j_call: TRBJ2-2
v_call: TRBV15
cdr3_aa: CATSRDRPGELFF

cdr3_length: 12
j_call: TRBJ2-5
v_call: TRBV29-1
cdr3_aa: CSVQGLQETQYF

cdr3_length: 20
j_call: TRBJ2-6
v_call: TRBV4-3
cdr3_aa: CASSQEGRGGYGSGANVLTF

cdr3_length: 12
j_call: TRBJ2-1
v_call: TRBV11-3
cdr3_aa: CASSFAGNEQFF

cdr3_length: 12
j_call: TRBJ1-1
v_call: TRBV5-6
cdr3_aa: CASSFFLQEAFF

cdr3_length: 12
j_call: TRBJ2-5
v_call: TRBV20-1
cdr3_aa: CSASSGARAQYF

cdr3_length: 14
j_call: TRBJ2-7
v_call: TRBV28
cdr3_aa: CASSRPGTVSEQYF

cdr3_length: 18
j_call: TRBJ2-4
v_call: TRBV18
cdr3_aa: CASSPPRTIGTVRNIQYF

cdr3_length: 13
j_call: TRBJ2-7
v_call: TRBV6-2/TRBV6-3
cdr3_aa: CASRAGIAYEQYF

cdr3_length: 16
j_call: TRBJ2-3
v_call: TRBV5-6
cdr3_aa: CASSWPNLAGGDTQYF

cdr3_length: 13
j_call: TRBJ2-1
v_call: TRBV15
cdr3_aa: CATSGDWYNEQFF

cdr3_length: 15
j_call: TRBJ2-1
v_call: TRBV11-3
cdr3_aa: CASSFLAGPNNEQFF

cdr3_length: 14
j_call: TRBJ2-5
v_call: TRBV5-1
cdr3_aa: CASSLRSSAKTQYF

cdr3_length: 13
j_call: TRBJ2-5
v_call: TRBV18
cdr3_aa: CASGPGVGETQYF

cdr3_length: 13
j_call: TRBJ1-2
v_call: TRBV12-3/TRBV12-4
cdr3_aa: CASSQTASGGYTF

cdr3_length: 14
j_call: TRBJ2-3
v_call: TRBV12-3/TRBV12-4
cdr3_aa: CASCWSGRADTQYF

cdr3_length: 18
j_call: TRBJ1-2
v_call: TRBV2
cdr3_aa: CAFSYYSLRDSHNYGYTF

cdr3_length: 18
j_call: TRBJ2-5
v_call: TRBV29-1
cdr3_aa: CSVDTRNGPPSRGETQYF

cdr3_length: 14
j_call: TRBJ2-5
v_call: TRBV7-2
cdr3_aa: CASSLALHQETQYF

cdr3_length: 13
j_call: TRBJ2-2
v_call: TRBV25-1
cdr3_aa: CASSEFKAGELFF